This TCR beta chain was sequenced during a study of CD4+ T cells in melanoma. This clone appeared a few times. As yet, its antigen is unknown. Sequencing used immunoSEQ multiplex PCR; TCRdb keeps in-frame clones, though not all of them. The sample includes roughly 10,000 clones, about 72% of them seen just once. The CDR3 runs 14 residues. Germline lookup yields CDR1 MNHEY and CDR2 SMNVEV (reference sequence). V was shortened by 2 bases and J by 9 bases, with 11 bases between the two germline ends. Study outcomes and limitations: A reported correlation linked neoantigen-specific CD4+ T cells to CD8+, macrophage and B cell function.

The sequence was obtained from a human donor with melanoma. The sample consisted of cells from a culture (not recorded whether cultured in vitro). The rearrangement joins TRBV27 to TRBJ1-6; D call uncertain. CDR3 coding DNA: TGTGCCAGCAGTTTAACTGGGGTGGCTTCACCCCTCCACTTT. Encoded protein: CASSLTGVASPLHF.